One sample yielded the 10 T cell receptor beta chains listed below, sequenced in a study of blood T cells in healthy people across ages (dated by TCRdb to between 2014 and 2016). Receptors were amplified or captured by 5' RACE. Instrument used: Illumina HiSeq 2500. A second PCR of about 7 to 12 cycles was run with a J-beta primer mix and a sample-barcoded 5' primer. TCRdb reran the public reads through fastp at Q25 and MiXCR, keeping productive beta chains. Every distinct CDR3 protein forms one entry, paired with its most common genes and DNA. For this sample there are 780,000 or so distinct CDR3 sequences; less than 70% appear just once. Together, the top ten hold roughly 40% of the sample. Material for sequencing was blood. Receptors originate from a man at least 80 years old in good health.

The CDR3 region is CSASPLAGGGHEQYF. The CDR3 DNA is TGCAGTGCTAGCCCCCTAGCGGGAGGTGGCCACGAGCAGTACTTC. The chain is built from TRBV20-1 and TRBJ2-7; 11 bases agree with TRBD2. Germline V lookup: CDR1 DFQATT, CDR2 SNEGSKA (reference sequence). Losses at the gene ends were 3 bases for V and 5 bases for J; bases not matched to a gene: 9. This CDR3 has 15 residues.

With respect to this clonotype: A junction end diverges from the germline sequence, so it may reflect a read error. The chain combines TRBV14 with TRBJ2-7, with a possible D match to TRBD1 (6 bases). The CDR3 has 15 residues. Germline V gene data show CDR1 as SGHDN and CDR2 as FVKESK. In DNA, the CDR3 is TGTGCTAGCAGCCAGTACCAGGGGTGGACCTACGAGCAGTACTTC. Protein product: CASSQYQGWTYEQYF.

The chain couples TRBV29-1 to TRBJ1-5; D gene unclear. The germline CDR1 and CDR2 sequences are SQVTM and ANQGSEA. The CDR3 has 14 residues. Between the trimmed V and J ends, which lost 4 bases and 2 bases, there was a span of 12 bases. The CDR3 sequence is CSVGGLAGNQPQHF. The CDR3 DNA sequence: TGCAGCGTTGGGGGTCTAGCGGGCAATCAGCCCCAGCATTTT.

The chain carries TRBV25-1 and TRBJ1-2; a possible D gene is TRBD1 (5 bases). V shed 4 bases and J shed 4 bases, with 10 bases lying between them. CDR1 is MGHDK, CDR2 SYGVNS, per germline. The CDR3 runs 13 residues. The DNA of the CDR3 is TGTGCCAGCAGTGTAGAAGGGACCTATGGCTACACCTTC. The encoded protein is CASSVEGTYGYTF.

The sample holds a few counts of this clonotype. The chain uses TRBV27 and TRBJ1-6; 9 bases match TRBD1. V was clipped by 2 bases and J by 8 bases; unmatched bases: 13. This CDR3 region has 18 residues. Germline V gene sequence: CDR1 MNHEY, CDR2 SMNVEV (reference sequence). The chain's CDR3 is CASSLTPRRTGDDSPLHF. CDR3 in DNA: TGTGCCAGCAGTTTAACCCCCCGTAGGACAGGGGACGATTCACCCCTCCACTTT.

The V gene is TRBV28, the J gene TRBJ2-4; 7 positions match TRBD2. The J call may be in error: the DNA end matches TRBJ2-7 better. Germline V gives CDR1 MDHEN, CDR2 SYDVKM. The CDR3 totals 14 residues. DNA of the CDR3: TGTGCCAGCCACCCTTCCGGGACTACGTACGAGCAGTACTTC. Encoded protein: CASHPSGTTYEQYF.

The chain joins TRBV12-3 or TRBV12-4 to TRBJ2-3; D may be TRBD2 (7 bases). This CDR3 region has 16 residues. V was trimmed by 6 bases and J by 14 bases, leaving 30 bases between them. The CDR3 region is CASSRGGLAEGRYAYF. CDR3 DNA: TGTGCCAGCAGCAGGGGTGGGCTAGCGGAAGGGAGATACGCGTATTTT.

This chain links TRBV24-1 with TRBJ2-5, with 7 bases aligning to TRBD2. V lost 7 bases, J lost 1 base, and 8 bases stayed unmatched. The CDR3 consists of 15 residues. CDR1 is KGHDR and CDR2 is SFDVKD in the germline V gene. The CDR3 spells CATSPGEGTQETQYF. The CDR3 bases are TGTGCCACCAGCCCCGGGGAGGGCACCCAAGAGACCCAGTACTTC.

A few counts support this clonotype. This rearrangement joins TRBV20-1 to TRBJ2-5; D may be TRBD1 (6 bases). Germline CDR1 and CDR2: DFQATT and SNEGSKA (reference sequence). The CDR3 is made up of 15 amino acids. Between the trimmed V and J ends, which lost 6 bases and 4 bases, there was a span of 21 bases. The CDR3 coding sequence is TGCAGTGCGCCCCCGGACAGCGTAGGGAGAGAGACCCAGTACTTC. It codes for CSAPPDSVGRETQYF.

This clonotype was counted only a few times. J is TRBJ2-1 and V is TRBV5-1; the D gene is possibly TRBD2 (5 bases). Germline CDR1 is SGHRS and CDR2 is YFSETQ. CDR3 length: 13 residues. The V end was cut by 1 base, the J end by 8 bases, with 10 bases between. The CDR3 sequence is CASSLRLAYEQFF. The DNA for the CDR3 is TGCGCCAGCAGCTTGCGGCTAGCCTATGAGCAGTTCTTC.